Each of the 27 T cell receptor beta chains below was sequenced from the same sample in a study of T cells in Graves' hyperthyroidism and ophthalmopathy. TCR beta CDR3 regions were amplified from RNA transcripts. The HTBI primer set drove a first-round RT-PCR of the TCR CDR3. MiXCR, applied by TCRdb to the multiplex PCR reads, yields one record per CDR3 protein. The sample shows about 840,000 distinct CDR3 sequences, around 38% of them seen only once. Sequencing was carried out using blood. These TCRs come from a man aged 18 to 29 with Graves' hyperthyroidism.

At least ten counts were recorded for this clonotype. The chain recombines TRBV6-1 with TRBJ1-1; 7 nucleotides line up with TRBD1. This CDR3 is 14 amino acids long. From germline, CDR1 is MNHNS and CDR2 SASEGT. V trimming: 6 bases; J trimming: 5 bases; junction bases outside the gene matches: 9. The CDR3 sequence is CASRITGERTEAFF. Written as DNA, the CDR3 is TGTGCCAGCAGAATAACAGGGGAAAGAACTGAAGCTTTCTTT.

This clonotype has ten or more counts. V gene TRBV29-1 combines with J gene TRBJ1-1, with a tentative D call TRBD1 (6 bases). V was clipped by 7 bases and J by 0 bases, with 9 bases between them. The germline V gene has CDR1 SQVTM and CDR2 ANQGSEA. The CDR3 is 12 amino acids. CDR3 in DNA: TGCAGCGCGGGACAAATGAACACTGAAGCTTTCTTT. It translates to CSAGQMNTEAFF.

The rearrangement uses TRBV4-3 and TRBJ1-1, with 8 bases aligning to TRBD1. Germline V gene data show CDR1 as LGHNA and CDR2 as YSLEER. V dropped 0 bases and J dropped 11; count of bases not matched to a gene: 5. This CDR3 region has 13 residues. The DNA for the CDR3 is TGCGCCAGCAGCCAAGAGACAGGGGTGGATGCTTTCTTT. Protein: CASSQETGVDAFF.

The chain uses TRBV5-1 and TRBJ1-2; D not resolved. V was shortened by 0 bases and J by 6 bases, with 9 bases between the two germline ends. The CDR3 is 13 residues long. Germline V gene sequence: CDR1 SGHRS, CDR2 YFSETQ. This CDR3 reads CASSLVVGNGYTF. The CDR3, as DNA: TGCGCCAGCAGCTTGGTTGTAGGGAATGGCTACACCTTC.

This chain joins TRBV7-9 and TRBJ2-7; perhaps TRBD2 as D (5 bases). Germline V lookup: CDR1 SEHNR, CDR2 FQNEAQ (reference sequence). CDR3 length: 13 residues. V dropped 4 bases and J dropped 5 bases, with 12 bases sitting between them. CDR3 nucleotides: TGTGCCAGCAGCTATGGGTGGGAGAACGAGCAGTACTTC. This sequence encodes CASSYGWENEQYF.

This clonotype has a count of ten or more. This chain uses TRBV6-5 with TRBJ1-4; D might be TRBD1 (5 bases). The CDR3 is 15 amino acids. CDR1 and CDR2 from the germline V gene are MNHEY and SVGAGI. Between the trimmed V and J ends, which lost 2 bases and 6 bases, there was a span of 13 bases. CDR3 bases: TGTGCCAGCAGTTACAAGGGGCCAGAACATGAAAAACTGTTTTTT. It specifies CASSYKGPEHEKLFF.

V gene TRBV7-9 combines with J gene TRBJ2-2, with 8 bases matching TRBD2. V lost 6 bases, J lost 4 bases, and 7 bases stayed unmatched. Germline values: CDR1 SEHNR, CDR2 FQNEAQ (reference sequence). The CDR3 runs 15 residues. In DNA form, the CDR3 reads TGTGCCAGCAGGACTAGCGTCGGGGGCACCGGGGAGCTGTTTTTT. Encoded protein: CASRTSVGGTGELFF.

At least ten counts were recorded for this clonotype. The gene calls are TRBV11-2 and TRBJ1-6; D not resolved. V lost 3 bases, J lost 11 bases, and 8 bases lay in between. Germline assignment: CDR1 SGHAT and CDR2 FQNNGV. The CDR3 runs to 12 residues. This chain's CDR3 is CASSFTGTPLHF. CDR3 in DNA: TGTGCCAGCAGCTTCACCGGGACACCCCTCCACTTT.

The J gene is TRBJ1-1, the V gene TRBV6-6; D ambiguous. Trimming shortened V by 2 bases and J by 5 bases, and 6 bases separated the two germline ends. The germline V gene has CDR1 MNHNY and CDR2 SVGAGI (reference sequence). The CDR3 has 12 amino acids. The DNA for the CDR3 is TGTGCCAGCAGTTACGTCCGAACTGAAGCTTTCTTT. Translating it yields CASSYVRTEAFF.

The CDR3 coding sequence is TGTGCCAGCAGCGTAGAGGGGGGGGGTACTAGCGGGAACCGAGAGACCCAGTACTTC. Translation gives CASSVEGGGTSGNRETQYF. The chain is built from TRBV9 and TRBJ2-5, with 10 nucleotides matching TRBD2. V was pared by 0 bases and J by 4 bases, with 15 bases of the junction left unmatched. The V gene's germline CDR1 is SGDLS and CDR2 YYNGEE. The CDR3 is 19 residues long.

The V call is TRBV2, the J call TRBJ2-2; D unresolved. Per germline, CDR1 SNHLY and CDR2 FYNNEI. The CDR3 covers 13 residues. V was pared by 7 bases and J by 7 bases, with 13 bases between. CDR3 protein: CASTPSSGGELFF. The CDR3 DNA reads TGTGCCAGCACCCCGTCCTCCGGCGGGGAGCTGTTTTTT.

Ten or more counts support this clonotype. CDR3 amino acids: CASSETREVVRQYF. CDR3 in DNA: TGTGCCAGCAGTGAAACCAGGGAGGTGGTAAGGCAGTACTTC. This chain connects TRBV25-1 to TRBJ2-7; possibly TRBD2 for D (6 bases). The CDR3 spans 14 residues. The V gene lost 2 bases and the J gene lost 9 bases, with 17 bases spanning the gap. Germline-derived CDR1 and CDR2 are MGHDK and SYGVNS.

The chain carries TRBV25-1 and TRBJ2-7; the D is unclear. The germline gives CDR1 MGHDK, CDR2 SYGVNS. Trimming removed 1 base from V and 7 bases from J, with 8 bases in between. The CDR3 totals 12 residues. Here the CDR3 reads CASSELYGEQYF. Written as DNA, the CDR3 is TGTGCCAGCAGTGAATTATATGGGGAGCAGTACTTC.

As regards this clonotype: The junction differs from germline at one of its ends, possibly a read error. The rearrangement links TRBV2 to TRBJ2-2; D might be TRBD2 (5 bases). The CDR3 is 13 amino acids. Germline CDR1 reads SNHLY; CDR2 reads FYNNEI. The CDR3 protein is CASSLQNTGEPFF. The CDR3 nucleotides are TGTGCCAGCAGTTTACAGAATACCGGGGAGCCGTTTTTT.

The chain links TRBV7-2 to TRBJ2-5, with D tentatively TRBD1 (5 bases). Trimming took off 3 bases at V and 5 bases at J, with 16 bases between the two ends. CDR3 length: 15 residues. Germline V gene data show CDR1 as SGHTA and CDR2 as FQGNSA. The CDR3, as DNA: TGTGCCAGCAGCTTCCGACAGCGTGGCCGGGAGACCCAGTACTTC. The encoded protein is CASSFRQRGRETQYF.

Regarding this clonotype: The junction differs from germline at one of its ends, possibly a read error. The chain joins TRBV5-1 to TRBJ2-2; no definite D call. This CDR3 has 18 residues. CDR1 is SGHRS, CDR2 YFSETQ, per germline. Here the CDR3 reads CASSFQLPAAANTGELFF. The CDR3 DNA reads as TGTGCCAGCAGCTTTCAACTCCCTGCGGCGGCGAACACCGGGGAGCTGTTTTTT. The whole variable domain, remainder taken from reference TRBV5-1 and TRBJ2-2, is KAGVTQTPRYLIKTRGQQVTLSCSPISGHRSVSWYQQTPGQGLQFLFEYFSETQRNKGNFPGRFSGRQFSNSRSEMNVSTLELGDSALYLCASSFQLPAAANTGELFFGEGSRLTVL.

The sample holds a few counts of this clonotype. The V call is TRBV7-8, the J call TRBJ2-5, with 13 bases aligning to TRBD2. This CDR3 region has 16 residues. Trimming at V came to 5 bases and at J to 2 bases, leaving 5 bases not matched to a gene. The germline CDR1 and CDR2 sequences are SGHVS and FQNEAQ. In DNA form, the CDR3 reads TGTGCCAGCAGCCCTGGACTAGCGGGGGTTCAAGAGACCCAGTACTTC. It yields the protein CASSPGLAGVQETQYF.

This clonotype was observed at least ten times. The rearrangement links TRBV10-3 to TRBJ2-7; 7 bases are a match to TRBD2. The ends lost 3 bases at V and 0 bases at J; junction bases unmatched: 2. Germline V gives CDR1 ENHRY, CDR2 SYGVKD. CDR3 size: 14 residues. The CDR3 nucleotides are TGTGCCATCAGTGATCCGGGGGGCTCCTACGAGCAGTACTTC. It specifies CAISDPGGSYEQYF.

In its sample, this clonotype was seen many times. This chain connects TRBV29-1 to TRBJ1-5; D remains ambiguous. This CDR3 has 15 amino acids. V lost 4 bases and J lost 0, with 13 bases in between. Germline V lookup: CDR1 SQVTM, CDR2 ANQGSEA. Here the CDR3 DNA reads TGCAGCGTTGGCCTCACGACTGATAGCAATCAGCCCCAGCATTTT. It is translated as CSVGLTTDSNQPQHF.

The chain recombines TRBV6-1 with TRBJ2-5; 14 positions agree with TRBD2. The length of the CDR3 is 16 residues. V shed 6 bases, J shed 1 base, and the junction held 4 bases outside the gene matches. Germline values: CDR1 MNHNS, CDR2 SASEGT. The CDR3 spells CASRGGLAGAQETQYF. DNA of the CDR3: TGTGCCAGCAGAGGGGGACTAGCGGGGGCCCAAGAGACCCAGTACTTC.

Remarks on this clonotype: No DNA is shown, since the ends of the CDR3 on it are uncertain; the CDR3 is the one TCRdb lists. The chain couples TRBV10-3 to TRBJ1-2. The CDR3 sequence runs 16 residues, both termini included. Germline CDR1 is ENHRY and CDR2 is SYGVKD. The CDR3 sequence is CAICSARVRYGSGYTF.

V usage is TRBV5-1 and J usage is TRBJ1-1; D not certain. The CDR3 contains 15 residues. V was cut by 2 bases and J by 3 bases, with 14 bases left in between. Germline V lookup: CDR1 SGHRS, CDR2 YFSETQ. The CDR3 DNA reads TGCGCCAGCAGCTTAAAAGGGCGGTCGGACACTGAAGCTTTCTTT. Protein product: CASSLKGRSDTEAFF. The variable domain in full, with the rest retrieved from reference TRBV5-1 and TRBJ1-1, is KAGVTQTPRYLIKTRGQQVTLSCSPISGHRSVSWYQQTPGQGLQFLFEYFSETQRNKGNFPGRFSGRQFSNSRSEMNVSTLELGDSALYLCASSLKGRSDTEAFFGQGTRLTVV.

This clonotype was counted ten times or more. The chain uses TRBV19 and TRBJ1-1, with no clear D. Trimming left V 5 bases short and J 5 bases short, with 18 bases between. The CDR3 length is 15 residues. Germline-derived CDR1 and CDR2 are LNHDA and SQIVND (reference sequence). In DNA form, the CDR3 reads TGTGCCAGTAGTCGGGCAGGCCCCCAACAGACTGAAGCTTTCTTT. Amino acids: CASSRAGPQQTEAFF.

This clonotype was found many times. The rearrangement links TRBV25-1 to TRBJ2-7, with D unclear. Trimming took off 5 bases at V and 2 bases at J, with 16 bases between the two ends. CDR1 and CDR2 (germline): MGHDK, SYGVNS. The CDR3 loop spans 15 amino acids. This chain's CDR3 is CASSSQGTVAYEQYF. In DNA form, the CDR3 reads TGTGCCAGCAGTTCTCAAGGAACAGTCGCCTACGAGCAGTACTTC.

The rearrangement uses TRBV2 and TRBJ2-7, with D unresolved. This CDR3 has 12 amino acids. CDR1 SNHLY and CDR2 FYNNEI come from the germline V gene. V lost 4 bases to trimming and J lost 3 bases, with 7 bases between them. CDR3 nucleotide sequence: TGTGCCAGCAGTGCGACTGACTACGAGCAGTACTTC. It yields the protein CASSATDYEQYF.

The CDR3 reads CAISEPGTRDTQYF. CDR3 nucleotides: TGTGCCATCAGTGAGCCCGGAACGAGGGATACGCAGTATTTT. V usage is TRBV10-3 and J usage is TRBJ1-5; no definite D call. The J call may be faulty, since TRBJ2-3 better matches the DNA end. This CDR3 is built from 14 residues. CDR1 and CDR2 from the germline V gene are ENHRY and SYGVKD.

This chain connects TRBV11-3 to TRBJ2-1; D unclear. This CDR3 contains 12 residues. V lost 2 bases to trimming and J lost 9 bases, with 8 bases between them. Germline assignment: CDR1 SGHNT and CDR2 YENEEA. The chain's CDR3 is CASSLRVTEQFF. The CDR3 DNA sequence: TGTGCCAGCAGCTTAAGAGTTACTGAGCAGTTCTTC.